This T cell receptor (beta chain) was captured in a study of early stage breast cancer tumors. Study overall: Most invasive tumors, about 70% of the 16, were ER+/PR+/HER2-. Invasive lobular carcinomas made up about 30% of the 12 ER+/PR+/HER2- tumors. Study observations and caveats: Most shared enriched TCRB sequences were commonly generated ones.

Note on this clone: The antigen remains unidentified.

Blood replicates held 0.5 ug DNA, tumor or normal breast roughly 1.5 ug, two each. Sequencing was performed with immunoSEQ multiplex PCR; in TCRdb, only in-frame clones are kept and a portion is missing. This table has about 41,000 clones, approximately 72% appearing once. The CDR3 has 14 amino acids. Trimming stripped 7 bases from V and 4 bases from J, with 16 bases between. Per germline, CDR1 SNHLY and CDR2 FYNNEI. The specimen sequenced was blood. The clonotype comes from a person in their fifties with breast cancer. The genes are TRBV2 and TRBJ1-2; tentatively, D is TRBD1 (6 bases). The CDR3 coding sequence is TGTGCCAGCACTAGGACAGATTTGTCCTATGGCTACACCTTC. This encodes CASTRTDLSYGYTF.